These 26 T cell receptor beta chains were all obtained from the same sample, sequenced in a study of blood T cell repertoires in COVID-19. Assay: immunoSEQ multiplex PCR; the TCRdb copy retains only in-frame clones and omits some. The sample consists of 300,000 to 350,000 clones, around 90% of them appearing once. Material: peripheral blood. The receptors originated from a man aged 25-40 years with COVID-19, enrolled during active disease.

The V call is TRBV5-4, the J call TRBJ2-5; 10 bases are shared with TRBD2. The J segment lost 5 bases and the V segment lost 4 bases, leaving 8 bases of the junction unmatched. Germline CDR1 reads SGHNT; CDR2 reads YYREEE (reference sequence). The CDR3 is 15 amino acids. This chain's CDR3 is CASSPASGGGETQYF. The CDR3 DNA reads TGTGCCAGCAGCCCTGCTAGCGGGGGAGGCGAGACCCAGTACTTC.

This chain joins TRBV10-3 and TRBJ2-1; TRBD1 agrees at 9 bases. Germline assignment: CDR1 ENHRY and CDR2 SYGVKD. The CDR3 is 18 residues long. V shed 0 bases and J 5 bases; nucleotides not matched to a gene: 11. CDR3 nucleotides: TGTGCCATCAGTGAGTCATTTACTCGGGACAGGGTCCACAATGAGCAGTTCTTC. Its protein is CAISESFTRDRVHNEQFF.

This clone was detected a few times. J is TRBJ2-7 and V is TRBV28, with D perhaps TRBD2 (5 bases). Germline CDR1 and CDR2: MDHEN and SYDVKM. The CDR3 extends over 13 amino acids. Trimming took off 8 bases at V and 7 bases at J, with 18 bases between the two ends. CDR3 DNA: TGTGCCAGCGGCCGAGGGAGTTTATTTGAGCAGTACTTC. Translation gives CASGRGSLFEQYF.

V and J are TRBV7-9 and TRBJ1-5; 8 bases map to TRBD1. The CDR3 sequence is 16 residues long. Germline CDR1 and CDR2: SEHNR and FQNEAQ (reference sequence). The J segment lost 7 bases and the V segment lost 1 base, leaving 9 bases of the junction unmatched. CDR3 in amino acids: CASSLDYRGASQPQHF. CDR3 nucleotides: TGTGCCAGCAGCTTAGATTACAGGGGGGCCAGCCAGCCCCAGCATTTT.

This chain uses TRBV18 with TRBJ2-5; D might be TRBD2 (6 bases). Trimming removed 3 bases from V and 0 bases from J, with 8 bases in between. Germline-derived CDR1 and CDR2 are KGHSH and LQKENI. The CDR3 length is 14 residues. CDR3 nucleotide sequence: TGTGCCAGCTCACCTCGGAGGGACCAAGAGACCCAGTACTTC. Its translation: CASSPRRDQETQYF.

The V and J genes are TRBV27 and TRBJ2-1; TRBD2 aligns across 11 bases. The CDR3 spans 13 residues. J lost 8 bases, V lost 6 bases, and 3 bases had no gene match. In germline, CDR1 is MNHEY, CDR2 SMNVEV (reference sequence). The CDR3 region is CASRTSGNDEQFF. CDR3 DNA: TGTGCCAGCAGGACTAGCGGGAATGATGAGCAGTTCTTC.

The rearrangement uses TRBV29-1 and TRBJ2-3; D uncertain. CDR3 length: 12 amino acids. CDR1 SQVTM and CDR2 ANQGSEA come from the germline V gene. V dropped 6 bases and J dropped 2 bases, with 9 bases sitting between them. CDR3 amino acids: CSVLSYTDTQYF. For the CDR3, the DNA is TGCAGCGTCCTATCCTACACAGATACGCAGTATTTT.

This clone has more than one count but fewer than ten. The chain combines TRBV7-3 with TRBJ2-5; D is unclear. This CDR3 region has 13 residues. Germline values: CDR1 SGHTA, CDR2 FQGTGA. The V end lost 2 bases, the J end lost 3 bases, and 7 bases lay between the germline ends. CDR3 loop: CASSLEAKETQYF. Written as DNA, the CDR3 is TGTGCCAGCAGCTTAGAGGCGAAAGAGACCCAGTACTTC.

The chain couples TRBV30 to TRBJ2-1; TRBD2 agrees at 11 bases. V trimming: 4 bases; J trimming: 9 bases; junction bases outside the gene matches: 8. The CDR3 runs to 14 residues. Germline CDR1 is GTSNPN and CDR2 is SVGIG (reference sequence). CDR3 nucleotide sequence: TGTGCCTGGAATCTAGCGGGAGGCCGTAGTGAGCAGTTCTTC. Encoded protein: CAWNLAGGRSEQFF.

The gene calls are TRBV4-2 and TRBJ2-3; tentative D call: TRBD2 (6 bases). Germline assignment: CDR1 LGHNA and CDR2 YNFKEQ. The CDR3 runs 17 residues. The V end lost 4 bases, the J end lost 1 base, and 18 bases lay between the germline ends. DNA of the CDR3: TGTGCCAGCAGCCCTTATGAACTAGCCGGCGGCACAGATACGCAGTATTTT. This encodes CASSPYELAGGTDTQYF.

The chain carries TRBV5-3 and TRBJ2-3; maybe TRBD1 (6 bases). TRBV5-3 is labeled an ORF, and its function is uncertain. Trimming removed 0 bases from V and 11 bases from J, with 10 bases in between. CDR3 length: 12 residues. The CDR3 sequence is CARSLAQGMQYF. CDR3 DNA: TGTGCCAGAAGCTTGGCCCAGGGGATGCAGTATTTT.

Comment on this clone: This sample includes further DNA sequences coding for the same CDR3. The J gene is TRBJ2-7, the V gene TRBV28; 9 nucleotides align to TRBD1. Unmatched junction bases numbered 2, after V lost 3 bases and J lost 2 bases. The CDR3 sequence is 14 residues long. CDR1 and CDR2 from the germline V gene are MDHEN and SYDVKM. Written as DNA, the CDR3 is TGTGCCAGCAGTTTGACAGGGGGGGCCTACGAGCAGTACTTC. Protein product: CASSLTGGAYEQYF.

This chain uses TRBV5-1 with TRBJ1-2; D remains ambiguous. CDR1 is SGHRS, CDR2 YFSETQ, per germline. This CDR3 contains 12 residues. Trimming cost V 0 bases and J 6 bases, with 6 bases left between them. CDR3 bases: TGCGCCAGCAGCTTGGCCAGAAATGGCTACACCTTC. This translates into CASSLARNGYTF.

The rearrangement links TRBV7-6 to TRBJ2-7, with a tentative D call TRBD2 (6 bases). V was cut by 2 bases and J by 2 bases, with 13 bases left in between. Germline CDR1 SGHVS, CDR2 FNYEAQ. This CDR3 is 15 amino acids long. DNA of the CDR3: TGTGCCAGCAGCTTACGCGGCGGGAAAACCTACGAGCAGTACTTC. This sequence encodes CASSLRGGKTYEQYF. The whole variable domain, filled in from reference TRBV7-6 and TRBJ2-7, reads GAGVSQSPRYKVTKRGQDVALRCDPISGHVSLYWYRQALGQGPEFLTYFNYEAQQDKSGLPNDRFSAERPEGSISTLTIQRTEQRDSAMYRCASSLRGGKTYEQYFGPGTRLTVT.

This chain links TRBV29-1 with TRBJ2-5; 8 bases align to TRBD1. This CDR3 comprises 16 residues. The J segment lost 0 bases and the V segment lost 3 bases, leaving 9 bases of the junction unmatched. CDR1 and CDR2 (germline): SQVTM, ANQGSEA. In DNA, the CDR3 is TGCAGCGTTGAGGCCAGGACAGGGATCCACCAAGAGACCCAGTACTTC. This translates into CSVEARTGIHQETQYF.

This clone was recorded at least ten times. The chain couples TRBV9 to TRBJ2-5, with D tentatively TRBD1 (6 bases). Per germline, CDR1 SGDLS and CDR2 YYNGEE. The V gene lost 4 bases and the J gene lost 7 bases, with 11 bases spanning the gap. There are 12 residues in the CDR3. As DNA, the CDR3 is TGTGCCAGCAGCTCGACCAGGGGGACCCAGTACTTC. This translates into CASSSTRGTQYF.

This clone has ten or more counts. The chain joins TRBV12-3 or TRBV12-4 to TRBJ2-6; tentative D call: TRBD1 (6 bases). The CDR3 has 12 amino acids. V gave up 6 bases and J gave up 12 bases, with 12 bases separating them. The CDR3 sequence: CASSLQGTVLTF. The CDR3 DNA sequence: TGTGCCAGCAGCTTACAGGGTACCGTCCTGACTTTC.

The V gene is TRBV7-3, the J gene TRBJ2-6, with D maybe TRBD2 (5 bases). This CDR3 region has 15 residues. Germline V CDR1 and CDR2: SGHTA, FQGTGA. Trimming removed 2 bases from V and 0 bases from J, with 5 bases in between. CDR3 nucleotides: TGTGCCAGCAGCTTAGGGAGCTCTGGGGCCAACGTCCTGACTTTC. Its protein product is CASSLGSSGANVLTF.

The chain recombines TRBV6-1 with TRBJ2-1; perhaps TRBD2 as D (6 bases). V was trimmed by 0 bases and J by 3 bases, leaving 9 bases between them. Germline CDR1 is MNHNS and CDR2 is SASEGT. CDR3 length equals 15 residues. CDR3 nucleotides: TGTGCCAGCAGTGAAGCGACTAGTTTCTACAATGAGCAGTTCTTC. Protein sequence: CASSEATSFYNEQFF.

V is TRBV7-2 and J is TRBJ2-3; TRBD2 matches 7 bases. The CDR3 contains 15 residues. Trimming removed 5 bases from V and 2 bases from J; junction bases left unmatched: 7. Germline CDR1 is SGHTA and CDR2 is FQGNSA. The CDR3, as DNA: TGTGCCAGCAGCACCCGACTAGCCTCCACAGATACGCAGTATTTT. Residues: CASSTRLASTDTQYF.

The rearrangement joins TRBV5-1 to TRBJ2-1, with 8 bases identical to TRBD1. The CDR3 length is 14 residues. Trimming took 7 bases from V and 5 from J; bases not matched to a gene: 8. CDR1 and CDR2 from the germline V gene are SGHRS and YFSETQ. CDR3 DNA sequence: TGCGCCAGCGTTTCCGGGACAGGTAACAATGAGCAGTTCTTC. Translation: CASVSGTGNNEQFF.

This sequence joins TRBV6-5 and TRBJ2-3; 7 bases line up with TRBD2. The CDR3 spans 12 residues. Germline V gene sequence: CDR1 MNHEY, CDR2 SVGAGI. J lost 6 bases, V lost 5 bases, and 2 bases had no gene match. The CDR3 reads CASSLGGDTQYF. CDR3 bases: TGTGCCAGCAGTCTCGGGGGGGATACGCAGTATTTT.

The V and J genes are TRBV6-1 and TRBJ1-2; no clear D. Per the germline V gene, CDR1 is MNHNS and CDR2 is SASEGT. The ends were cut back, 6 bases at V and 2 bases at J, with 19 bases in the middle. CDR3 size: 16 residues. Written as DNA, the CDR3 is TGTGCCAGCAGCGAAACTTTGTGGAGGGAGAACTATGGCTACACCTTC. Translating it yields CASSETLWRENYGYTF.

The chain is built from TRBV19 and TRBJ1-1; no clear D gene. Trimming removed 4 bases from V and 5 bases from J, with 14 bases in between. CDR3 size: 14 residues. In germline, CDR1 is LNHDA, CDR2 SQIVND (reference sequence). CDR3 region: CASSTRDGGTEAFF. The CDR3 DNA follows: TGTGCCAGTAGTACCCGGGATGGCGGGACTGAAGCTTTCTTT.

The chain uses TRBV4-3 and TRBJ1-1; no clear D. CDR1 and CDR2 from the germline V gene are LGHNA and YSLEER. V was pared by 0 bases and J by 2 bases, with 7 bases between. The CDR3 length is 14 residues. CDR3 nucleotide sequence: TGCGCCAGCAGCCAAGATCGACTAAACACTGAAGCTTTCTTT. This encodes CASSQDRLNTEAFF.

The genes are TRBV7-9 and TRBJ2-7; 8 nucleotides agree with TRBD1. Germline lookup yields CDR1 SEHNR and CDR2 FQNEAQ (reference sequence). The CDR3 extends over 16 amino acids. V shed 4 bases, J shed 1 base, and the junction held 9 bases outside the gene matches. CDR3 sequence (DNA): TGTGCCAGCAGCTCTTCCTGGGACAGGAGATCCTACGAGCAGTACTTC. Its translation is CASSSSWDRRSYEQYF.